This TCR beta chain was found in a study of post-analysis software for immune sequencing data. Overall study: The study covered relapsing-remitting, secondary progressive and progressive-relapsing courses of multiple sclerosis. The study, taken as a whole, reports: The five TRBV segments detected at higher frequency in patients than in controls included TRBV5-6, TRBV5-1 and TRBV20-1. Batch-matched samples strongly co-clustered by F measure. Normalized Chao1 diversity in multiple sclerosis patients fell significantly below that of controls.

TCR beta cDNA libraries included unique molecular identifiers. Between roughly 1 and 10 million T cells gave rise to some 490,000 cDNA molecules. TCRdb ran MiXCR on the PCR reads and lists one entry per CDR3 protein. The data hold 800,000 to 950,000 distinct CDR3 sequences, with 53% observed a single time. A word on this clonotype: Its cognate antigen is unknown.

The CDR3 extends over 17 amino acids. Germline CDR1 is SGHRS and CDR2 is YFSETQ. V was cut by 2 bases and J by 0 bases, with 15 bases left in between. This TCR was sampled from a girl aged 10 to 17 with multiple sclerosis. V gene TRBV5-1 combines with J gene TRBJ2-1; D perhaps matches TRBD1 (6 bases). The sequenced sample consisted of blood. In DNA, the CDR3 is TGCGCCAGCAGCTTTATGCTGGGGGCCAACTCCTACAATGAGCAGTTCTTC. This translates into CASSFMLGANSYNEQFF. Combining the CDR3 with reference TRBV5-1 and TRBJ2-1 gives the whole variable domain KAGVTQTPRYLIKTRGQQVTLSCSPISGHRSVSWYQQTPGQGLQFLFEYFSETQRNKGNFPGRFSGRQFSNSRSEMNVSTLELGDSALYLCASSFMLGANSYNEQFFGPGTRLTVL.